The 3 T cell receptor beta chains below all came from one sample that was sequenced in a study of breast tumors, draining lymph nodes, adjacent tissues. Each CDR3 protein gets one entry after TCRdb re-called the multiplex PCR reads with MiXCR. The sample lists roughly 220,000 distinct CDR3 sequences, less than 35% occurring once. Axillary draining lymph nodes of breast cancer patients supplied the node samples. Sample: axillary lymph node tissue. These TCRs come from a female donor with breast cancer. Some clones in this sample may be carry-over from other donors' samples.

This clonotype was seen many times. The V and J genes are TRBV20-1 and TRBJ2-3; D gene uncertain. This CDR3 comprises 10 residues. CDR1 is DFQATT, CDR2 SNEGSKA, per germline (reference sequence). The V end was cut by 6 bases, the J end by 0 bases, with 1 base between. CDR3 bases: TGCAGTGCAAGCACAGATACGCAGTATTTT. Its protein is CSASTDTQYF.

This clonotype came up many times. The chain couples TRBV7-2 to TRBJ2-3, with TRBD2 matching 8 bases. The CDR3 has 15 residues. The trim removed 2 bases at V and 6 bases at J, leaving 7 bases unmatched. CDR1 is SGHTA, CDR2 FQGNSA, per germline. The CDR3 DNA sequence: TGTGCCAGCAGCTTAAGCGGGGGTTCTCCTGATACGCAGTATTTT. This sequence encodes CASSLSGGSPDTQYF.

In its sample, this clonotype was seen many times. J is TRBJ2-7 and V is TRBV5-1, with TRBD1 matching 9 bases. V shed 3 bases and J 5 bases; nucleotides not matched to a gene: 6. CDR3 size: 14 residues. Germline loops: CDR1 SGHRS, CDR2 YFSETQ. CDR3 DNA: TGCGCCAGCAGCTCGGGACAGGGCGGCAACGAGCAGTACTTC. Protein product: CASSSGQGGNEQYF.